This note documents a single T cell receptor (beta chain) sequence. The germline V gene encodes CDR1 MDHEN and CDR2 SYDVKM. V was pared by 9 bases and J by 7 bases, with 8 bases of the junction left unmatched. The CDR3 spans 14 residues. The source of the sample is a study of Ad26.COV2.S vaccination and SARS-CoV-2 variants. Study summary: Among those in the COV1001 Ad26.COV2.S trial arm was the donor.

Using immunoSEQ multiplex PCR, the repertoire was profiled, and TCRdb retains in-frame clones only, with some absent. This table holds fewer than 500,000 clones, 80% to 95% found once. Treatment meaning: approximately 18 received Ad26.COV2.S at low or high dose, single or two shots; several received placebo; per-sample allocation not given. On day 63 after the first injection, vaccine and placebo recipients gave samples. Within Boston, the person who donated was an adult of 18-55 years. In the vaccine, an Ad26 vector expressed the SARS-CoV-2 spike of the Wuhan strain. The sequence derives from a person aged 18-60 years who received the Ad26.COV2.S COVID-19 vaccine or a placebo. V usage is TRBV28 and J usage is TRBJ2-1, with 11 bases aligning to TRBD1. The source was peripheral blood, collected in a trial of Ad26.COV2.S vaccine versus placebo. CDR3 sequence: CASLRTGGKNEQFF. CDR3 in DNA: TGTGCCAGTCTAAGGACAGGGGGCAAGAATGAGCAGTTCTTC.